These 27 T cell receptor beta chains came from one sample sequenced in a study of spatial heterogeneity in lung cancer. Time point of the sample: blood at routine non-recurrence follow-up after resection. One entry per CDR3 protein results from TCRdb running MiXCR on the 5' RACE reads. The profile shows 110,000 or so distinct CDR3 sequences, about a tenth of them singletons. The sample consisted of PBMCs, taken at follow-up. The receptor source for this set is a female donor with early-stage non-small cell lung cancer.

This clonotype was observed a few times. J is TRBJ2-3 and V is TRBV10-3; 11 bases agree with TRBD2. Germline V gene sequence: CDR1 ENHRY, CDR2 SYGVKD. The CDR3 has 16 residues. V gave up 7 bases and J gave up 6 bases; unmatched junction bases: 12. CDR3 nucleotide sequence: TGTGCCATCAAGACTAGCGGGGCCACACAAGGGGATACGCAGTATTTT. This sequence encodes CAIKTSGATQGDTQYF.

The chain carries TRBV12-3 or TRBV12-4 and TRBJ1-5, with a weak D call TRBD1 (6 bases). This CDR3 has 16 residues. The germline V and J ends were trimmed by 5 bases and 9 bases, with 23 bases remaining between them. The DNA of the CDR3 is TGTGCCAGCAGTGGGGGACAAGGGGAGCCTCAGAGGCCCCAGCATTTT. This translates into CASSGGQGEPQRPQHF.

The chain links TRBV2 to TRBJ1-1; a possible D gene is TRBD1 (6 bases). Trimming shortened V by 2 bases and J by 6 bases, and 13 bases separated the two germline ends. Germline CDR1 and CDR2: SNHLY and FYNNEI. The CDR3 spans 14 residues. The CDR3 DNA sequence: TGTGCCAGCAGTGAAACGGGGCCAGGGGCTGAAGCTTTCTTT. Protein sequence: CASSETGPGAEAFF.

This clonotype was seen ten or more times. The chain combines TRBV5-1 with TRBJ1-5; no definite D call. The CDR3 is made up of 13 amino acids. Germline CDR1 is SGHRS and CDR2 is YFSETQ. Trimming pared 5 bases from V and 0 bases from J, leaving 6 bases between. CDR3 amino acids: CASRVSSNQPQHF. DNA of the CDR3: TGCGCCAGCAGGGTCTCTAGCAATCAGCCCCAGCATTTT.

The sample holds many counts of this clonotype. This rearrangement joins TRBV18 to TRBJ1-1; D is uncertain. Germline CDR1 KGHSH, CDR2 LQKENI. This CDR3 is built from 15 residues. V lost 2 bases, J lost 4 bases, and 14 bases lay in between. The CDR3 DNA is TGTGCCAGCTCACCAAGTACGGGTGGATCCACTGAAGCTTTCTTT. Translated, it gives CASSPSTGGSTEAFF. Supplemented by reference TRBV18 and TRBJ1-1, the full variable domain reads NAGVMQNPRHLVRRRGQEARLRCSPMKGHSHVYWYRQLPEEGLKFMVYLQKENIIDESGMPKERFSAEFPKEGPSILRIQQVVRGDSAAYFCASSPSTGGSTEAFFGQGTRLTVV.

The chain has TRBV12-3 or TRBV12-4 and TRBJ2-5, with TRBD1 matching 7 bases. The CDR3 runs to 15 residues. The trim removed 6 bases at V and 2 bases at J, leaving 9 bases unmatched. CDR3 residues: CASRSATGDQETQYF. The CDR3 bases are TGTGCCAGCAGGTCCGCAACAGGGGATCAAGAGACCCAGTACTTC.

There are a few counts of this clonotype. The chain recombines TRBV2 with TRBJ1-2; 10 nucleotides align to TRBD1. Germline-derived CDR1 and CDR2 are SNHLY and FYNNEI. J was trimmed by 4 bases and V by 6 bases; bases with no gene match: 5. The CDR3 loop spans 14 amino acids. CDR3 region: CASSRDRGIYGYTF. In DNA, the CDR3 is TGTGCCAGCAGCAGGGACAGGGGTATCTATGGCTACACCTTC.

In its sample, this clonotype was seen a few times. The V gene is TRBV7-2, the J gene TRBJ2-3; 10 bases agree with TRBD1. The trim removed 7 bases at V and 3 bases at J, leaving 7 bases unmatched. The CDR3 is made up of 15 amino acids. In germline, CDR1 is SGHTA, CDR2 FQGNSA. Here the CDR3 reads CASNPGTGVTDTQYF. The CDR3 nucleotides read TGTGCCAGCAACCCCGGGACAGGGGTAACAGATACGCAGTATTTT.

The chain combines TRBV7-8 with TRBJ2-1; 9 positions match TRBD1. Germline values: CDR1 SGHVS, CDR2 FQNEAQ. V lost 4 bases to trimming and J lost 7 bases; unmatched junction nucleotides: 5. This CDR3 contains 14 residues. The CDR3 loop reads CASSSGTGMNEQFF. The CDR3 DNA reads TGTGCCAGCAGCTCCGGGACAGGGATGAATGAGCAGTTCTTC.

This clonotype showed up many times. This rearrangement joins TRBV7-2 to TRBJ2-3; no clear D gene. The CDR3 consists of 12 residues. V was pared by 7 bases and J by 6 bases, with 11 bases between. Germline lookup yields CDR1 SGHTA and CDR2 FQGNSA. CDR3 residues: CASTLNWDTQYF. CDR3 coding DNA: TGTGCCAGCACCCTAAACTGGGATACGCAGTATTTT.

V usage is TRBV7-9 and J usage is TRBJ2-3, with D tentatively TRBD2 (6 bases). Per germline, CDR1 SEHNR and CDR2 FQNEAQ (reference sequence). This CDR3 is 14 amino acids long. Trimming took 6 bases from V and 4 from J, leaving 14 bases between them. The CDR3 bases are TGTGCCAGCAGACGACTAGTCTCCTCAGATACGCAGTATTTT. Residues: CASRRLVSSDTQYF.

This chain joins TRBV25-1 and TRBJ2-5; D remains unclear. Deletions cut 8 bases from V and 5 bases from J, with 21 bases between. The V gene's germline CDR1 is MGHDK and CDR2 SYGVNS. This CDR3 contains 15 residues. Here the CDR3 reads CASSTPVAVVETQYF. The CDR3, as DNA: TGTGCCAGCTCGACCCCTGTGGCTGTTGTCGAGACCCAGTACTTC.

The chain employs TRBV6-6 and TRBJ2-7, with TRBD1 identical over 9 bases. The CDR3 is 14 amino acids. The V gene's germline CDR1 is MNHNY and CDR2 SVGAGI (reference sequence). V shed 4 bases and J 4 bases; nucleotides not matched to a gene: 5. CDR3 loop: CASSSPGQGYEQYF. Written as DNA, the CDR3 is TGTGCCAGCAGTTCCCCGGGACAGGGATACGAGCAGTACTTC.

This clonotype was counted at least ten times. V gene TRBV27 combines with J gene TRBJ2-7; 10 bases align to TRBD1. The germline gives CDR1 MNHEY, CDR2 SMNVEV (reference sequence). The CDR3 has 15 residues. The J segment lost 4 bases and the V segment lost 2 bases, leaving 5 bases of the junction unmatched. For the CDR3, the DNA is TGTGCCAGCAGTTTAACGACAGGGGGCATGTACGAGCAGTACTTC. Amino acid sequence: CASSLTTGGMYEQYF.

This clonotype was observed a handful of times. The chain links TRBV10-3 to TRBJ2-7, with 10 bases that match TRBD2. The CDR3 has 14 residues. Germline CDR1 is ENHRY and CDR2 is SYGVKD. The CDR3, as DNA: TGTGCCACCAGTACAGCGGGAGGGTCCTACGAGCAGTACGTC. Its protein is CATSTAGGSYEQYV.

Note on this clonotype: A read error may be the cause here, since a much bigger clone is one base away. The V call is TRBV6-6, the J call TRBJ2-1, with TRBD2 matching over 10 bases. V trimming: 5 bases; J trimming: 10 bases; junction bases outside the gene matches: 5. The CDR3 loop spans 13 amino acids. CDR1 MNHNY and CDR2 SVGAGI come from the germline V gene (reference sequence). CDR3 sequence reads: CASSHALAGEQFF. In nucleotides, the CDR3 is TGTGCCAGCAGTCACGCACTAGCGGGAGAGCAGTTCTTC.

This chain links TRBV28 with TRBJ1-4, with 7 bases fitting TRBD1. CDR3 size: 15 residues. Per the germline V gene, CDR1 is MDHEN and CDR2 is SYDVKM. Trimming took 8 bases from V and 2 from J; bases not matched to a gene: 8. The CDR3 bases are TGTGCCAGCGGATCGCCGGGACAGACTAATGAAAAACTGTTTTTT. Translated, it gives CASGSPGQTNEKLFF.

The chain carries TRBV5-6 and TRBJ1-4; D not certain. V was pared by 1 base and J by 6 bases, with 7 bases between. There are 13 residues in the CDR3. Germline CDR1 SGHDT, CDR2 YYEEEE. The CDR3 DNA sequence: TGTGCCAGCAGCTTGACGGGGTATGAAAAACTGTTTTTT. It translates to CASSLTGYEKLFF.

This clonotype was observed many times. The chain joins TRBV2 to TRBJ2-1; TRBD2 agrees at 8 bases. This CDR3 spans 15 amino acids. Germline-derived CDR1 and CDR2 are SNHLY and FYNNEI. V gave up 6 bases and J gave up 0 bases; unmatched junction bases: 4. The CDR3 is CASRAGTSSYNEQFF. In nucleotides, the CDR3 is TGTGCCAGCAGAGCCGGGACTAGCTCCTACAATGAGCAGTTCTTC.

This clonotype has only a few counts. The CDR3 nucleotides read TGTGCCAGCAGTTACTCTGGGGCAGGGACAGGGGTTAATTCACCCCTCCACTTT. The encoded protein is CASSYSGAGTGVNSPLHF. This chain uses TRBV6-6 with TRBJ1-6; 10 nucleotides match TRBD1. The junction had 8 bases not matched to a gene; V was cut back by 0 bases and J by 6 bases. The CDR3 sequence is 18 residues long. Germline CDR1 and CDR2: MNHNY and SVGAGI (reference sequence).

The chain links TRBV30 to TRBJ2-3; possibly TRBD1 for D (6 bases). This CDR3 comprises 14 residues. Germline V gene sequence: CDR1 GTSNPN, CDR2 SVGIG (reference sequence). Trimming removed 4 bases from V and 1 base from J, with 12 bases in between. CDR3 DNA: TGTGCCTGGACCCCAGGGGCCCGCACAGATACGCAGTATTTT. Residues: CAWTPGARTDTQYF.

Ten or more counts support this clonotype. The rearrangement joins TRBV19 to TRBJ1-4; maybe TRBD1 (5 bases). The CDR3 contains 13 residues. V lost 7 bases and J lost 8, with 14 bases in between. Germline V gene lookup returns CDR1 LNHDA and CDR2 SQIVND (reference sequence). This CDR3 is CASMGTPAEKLFF. In DNA form, the CDR3 reads TGTGCCAGTATGGGGACCCCGGCCGAAAAACTGTTTTTT.

This clonotype was counted only a few times. This chain joins TRBV5-1 and TRBJ2-1; a weak D match, TRBD1 (6 bases). Trimming took 2 bases from V and 7 from J, leaving 19 bases between them. Germline CDR1 is SGHRS and CDR2 is YFSETQ. The CDR3 runs to 16 residues. CDR3 loop: CASSFSTGHGLNEQFF. CDR3 nucleotide sequence: TGCGCCAGCAGCTTTTCTACAGGGCACGGTCTGAATGAGCAGTTCTTC.

In this sample, this clonotype turned up once. The CDR3 DNA reads as TGTGCCAGCACCACGCTCGGGGTGGGCGTGCGTCAGCCCCAGCATTTT. Translating gives CASTTLGVGVRQPQHF. The J gene is TRBJ1-5, the V gene TRBV28; D not resolved. This CDR3 contains 16 residues. CDR1 is MDHEN and CDR2 is SYDVKM in the germline V gene. V was clipped by 7 bases and J by 6 bases, with 22 bases between them.

The gene calls are TRBV7-2 and TRBJ2-1; a possible D gene is TRBD2 (5 bases). The V end was cut by 5 bases, the J end by 7 bases, with 12 bases between. Germline V CDR1 and CDR2: SGHTA, FQGNSA. There are 13 residues in the CDR3. CDR3 in DNA: TGTGCCAGCAGCCCGACTCGGAGGAATGAGCAGTTCTTC. Amino acids: CASSPTRRNEQFF.

CDR3 sequence: CASSPRRLNTEAFF. The CDR3 DNA reads TGTGCCAGCAGCCCCCGGCGGCTGAACACTGAAGCTTTCTTT. The rearrangement uses TRBV9 and TRBJ1-1; D is uncertain. The ends were cut back, 4 bases at V and 0 bases at J, with 10 bases in the middle. The CDR3 contains 14 residues. Germline assignment: CDR1 SGDLS and CDR2 YYNGEE.

The chain carries TRBV5-8 and TRBJ2-6; D is perhaps TRBD1 (5 bases). The length of the CDR3 is 16 residues. V lost 2 bases and J lost 2, with 11 bases in between. CDR1 is SGHTS, CDR2 YDEGEE, per germline. The CDR3 DNA follows: TGTGCCAGCAGCTTCACACAGGCCGCTGGGGCCAACGTCCTGACTTTC. It specifies CASSFTQAAGANVLTF. The variable domain in full, with the rest retrieved from reference TRBV5-8 and TRBJ2-6, is EAGVTQSPTHLIKTRGQQATLRCSPISGHTSVYWYQQALGLGLQFLLWYDEGEERNRGNFPPRFSGRQFPNYSSELNVNALELEDSALYLCASSFTQAAGANVLTFGAGSRLTVL.